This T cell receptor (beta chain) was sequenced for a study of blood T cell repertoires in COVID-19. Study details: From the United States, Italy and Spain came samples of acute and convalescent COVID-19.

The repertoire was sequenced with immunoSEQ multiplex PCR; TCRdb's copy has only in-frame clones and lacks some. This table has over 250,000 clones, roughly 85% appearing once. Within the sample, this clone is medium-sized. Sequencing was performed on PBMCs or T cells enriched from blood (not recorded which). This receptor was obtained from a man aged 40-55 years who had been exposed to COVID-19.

The CDR3 region is CAWTSGSPNEQFF. DNA for the CDR3: TGTGCCTGGACTAGCGGGAGTCCCAATGAGCAGTTCTTC. V usage is TRBV30 and J usage is TRBJ2-1, with 10 positions matching TRBD2. Unmatched junction bases numbered 3, after V lost 4 bases and J lost 6 bases. Germline V lookup: CDR1 GTSNPN, CDR2 SVGIG (reference sequence). The CDR3 runs 13 residues. The full variable domain, its missing parts supplied by reference TRBV30 and TRBJ2-1, is SQTIHQWPATLVQPVGSPLSLECTVEGTSNPNLYWYRQAAGRGLQLLFYSVGIGQISSEVPQNLSASRPQDRQFILSSKKLLLSDSGFYLCAWTSGSPNEQFFGPGTRLTVL.